This entry lists 20 T cell receptor beta chains sequenced from one sample in a study of tumor-infiltrating lymphocytes in primary liver carcinoma. cDNA specific to TCR beta was made from 450 to 500 ng of total RNA, with a constant-region primer employed for priming. The TCR beta library was amplified through three nested multiplex PCR rounds in a modified ARM-PCR procedure. A C-beta reverse primer and TRBV1-TRBV30 forward primers served in each of the first two PCR rounds, at 9 to 11 cycles apiece. TCRdb redid the calling of the multiplex PCR reads with MiXCR, one entry per CDR3 protein. The table lists roughly 180,000 distinct CDR3 sequences, roughly three fifths of them singletons, with 70% to 80% in the top ten. The researchers obtained blood RNA from unsorted whole blood and also extracted germline DNA. Sequences were obtained from peripheral blood. The origin of the receptors is a man aged 35-49 years with primary liver carcinoma and hepatitis B virus infection.

This clonotype was found once. A much larger clone differs by one base, so this may be a read error. The CDR3 spells CASSLFRLAGGLDTQYF. The CDR3 DNA follows: TGTGCCAGCAGCTTATTTCGTCTAGCGGGAGGATTAGATACGCAGTATTTT. This chain connects TRBV11-2 to TRBJ2-3; 11 bases agree with TRBD2. Germline lookup yields CDR1 SGHAT and CDR2 FQNNGV. The CDR3 is 17 residues long. Trimming at V came to 2 bases and at J to 5 bases, leaving 9 bases not matched to a gene. The full variable domain, rest sourced from reference TRBV11-2 and TRBJ2-3, is EAGVAQSPRYKIIEKRQSVAFWCNPISGHATLYWYQQILGQGPKLLIQFQNNGVVDDSQLPKDRFSAERLKGVDSTLKIQPAKLEDSAVYLCASSLFRLAGGLDTQYFGPGTRLTVL.

This clonotype has at least ten counts. V is TRBV6-2 or TRBV6-3 and J is TRBJ2-3; a weak D match, TRBD2 (6 bases). CDR1 and CDR2 from the germline V gene are MNHEY and SVGEGT. This CDR3 region has 15 residues. V lost 4 bases and J 0 bases, leaving 11 bases between the germline ends. This chain's CDR3 is CASSSRSGSTDTQYF. The CDR3 DNA sequence: TGTGCCAGCAGTTCCCGCAGCGGGAGCACAGATACGCAGTATTTT.

Note on this clonotype: A read error may account for a junction end that differs from germline. The rearrangement links TRBV11-2 to TRBJ2-5, with 7 positions matching TRBD2. This CDR3 region has 13 residues. CDR1 is SGHAT and CDR2 is FQNNGV in the germline V gene. The CDR3 sequence is CAISLGGSQTQYF. CDR3 coding DNA: TGTGCCATCAGCTTGGGAGGGAGTCAGACCCAGTACTTC.

A word on this clonotype: Being one base from a much bigger clone, this may be a read error. CDR3 bases: TGTGCCAGCAGCCCGGGGGGGGTAGCGCAGTATTTT. This translates into CASSPGGVAQYF. The V call is TRBV11-2, the J call TRBJ2-3; 8 bases fit TRBD2. This CDR3 has 12 amino acids. Germline trimming cut 5 bases from V and 10 bases from J; bases unmatched to any gene: 5. The germline V gene has CDR1 SGHAT and CDR2 FQNNGV.

About this clonotype itself: At one of its ends the junction is not consistent with the germline gene, which may arise from a read error. V gene TRBV10-3 combines with J gene TRBJ2-3, with 8 positions matching TRBD1. In germline, CDR1 is ENHRY, CDR2 SYGVKD. The CDR3 extends over 16 amino acids. The CDR3 nucleotides are TGTGCCACCAGTGAGGTTAGGACAGGGAACACAGATACACAGTATTTT. As protein: CATSEVRTGNTDTQYF.

This clonotype showed up just once. The junction differs from germline at one of its ends, possibly a read error. The V call is TRBV6-1, the J call TRBJ2-7, with D hard to call. The CDR3 extends over 11 amino acids. Germline CDR1 reads MNHNS; CDR2 reads SASEGT. For the CDR3, the DNA is TGTGCCAGCAGTGACCTCTACGAGCGGTACTTC. Its translation is CASSDLYERYF.

The chain joins TRBV4-2 to TRBJ2-3, with 9 bases identical to TRBD2. The CDR3 is 19 amino acids. Per germline, CDR1 LGHNA and CDR2 YNFKEQ. V trimming: 0 bases; J trimming: 6 bases; junction bases outside the gene matches: 16. CDR3 amino acids: CASSQDLRFGSSGDDTQYF. For the CDR3, the DNA is TGTGCCAGCAGCCAAGATCTACGGTTCGGGTCTAGCGGGGATGATACGCAGTATTTT.

Comments on this clonotype: One junction end disagrees with the germline gene, perhaps due to a read error. The chain combines TRBV11-2 with TRBJ1-4, with D maybe TRBD1 (5 bases). The CDR3 consists of 16 residues. Per the germline V gene, CDR1 is SGHAT and CDR2 is FQNNGV. DNA of the CDR3: TGTGCCAGCAGCGTCTCCCACAGTGGGACTAATGGAAAACTGTTTTTT. The encoded protein is CASSVSHSGTNGKLFF.

A word on this clonotype: A much larger clone is a single base away; this may be a read error. The chain recombines TRBV6-5 with TRBJ2-3; no clear D. V dropped 5 bases and J dropped 1 base, with 10 bases sitting between them. The CDR3 spans 14 residues. CDR1 and CDR2 (germline): MNHEY, SVGAGI. CDR3 residues: CASSNRNGTDTQYF. The CDR3 bases are TGTGCCAGCAGTAACCGGAACGGCACAGATACGCAGTATTTT.

This clonotype was counted a few times. The CDR3 here is CAMTGDGTEAFF. CDR3 DNA: TGTGCCATGACAGGGGATGGCACTGAAGCTTTCTTT. The chain is built from TRBV10-3 and TRBJ1-1; 8 bases agree with TRBD1. CDR1 is ENHRY and CDR2 is SYGVKD in the germline V gene. V lost 9 bases and J lost 4; bases outside the gene matches: 4. CDR3 length: 12 residues.

Concerning this clonotype itself: One junction end does not reproduce the germline sequence, and a read error may be involved. V gene TRBV11-2 combines with J gene TRBJ1-4; D is undetermined. CDR1 is SGHAT, CDR2 FQNNGV, per germline. CDR3 length: 13 amino acids. CDR3 in DNA: TGTGTCAGCAGCCCCGGTGCGGTACTAAAACTGTTTTTT. Its protein product is CVSSPGAVLKLFF.

Many counts were recorded for this clonotype. The chain recombines TRBV12-3 or TRBV12-4 with TRBJ2-1, with TRBD2 matching over 14 bases. The length of the CDR3 is 15 residues. The J segment lost 9 bases and the V segment lost 5 bases, leaving 6 bases of the junction unmatched. The CDR3 nucleotides are TGTGCCAGCAGTCCGGGACTAGCGGGAGCGGCTGAGCAGTTCTTC. Its protein is CASSPGLAGAAEQFF.

The chain links TRBV6-4 to TRBJ1-2, with 9 bases fitting TRBD1. V shed 2 bases, J shed 7 bases, and the junction held 8 bases outside the gene matches. CDR1 and CDR2 (germline): MRHNA, SNTAGT. The CDR3 covers 15 residues. The CDR3 loop reads CASSDGTGRRGGYTF. The CDR3 DNA reads as TGTGCCAGCAGTGACGGGACAGGGCGAAGGGGTGGCTACACCTTC.

The chain recombines TRBV6-2 or TRBV6-3 with TRBJ2-4, with 8 bases aligning to TRBD1. The V gene end was trimmed by 0 bases and the J gene end by 3 bases; junction bases not matched to a gene: 1. Germline CDR1 is MNHEY and CDR2 is SVGEGT. The CDR3 is 15 residues long. CDR3 coding DNA: TGTGCCAGCAGTTACTCGGACAGGGTCAAAAACATTCAGTACTTC. It is translated as CASSYSDRVKNIQYF.

This clonotype occurred a few times. The chain has TRBV5-5 and TRBJ1-1; D may be TRBD1 (5 bases). This CDR3 spans 15 amino acids. Germline V gives CDR1 SGHKS, CDR2 YYEKEE (reference sequence). V lost 4 bases to trimming and J lost 1 base, with 14 bases between them. This chain's CDR3 is CASSHFGTANTEAFF. The CDR3 DNA sequence: TGTGCCAGCAGCCACTTTGGGACGGCGAACACTGAAGCTTTCTTT.

As for this clonotype: The junction departs from the called germline gene at one end, perhaps through a read error. This sequence joins TRBV29-1 and TRBJ1-2, with D possibly matching TRBD1 (6 bases). This CDR3 has 14 residues. Germline V gene lookup returns CDR1 SQVTM and CDR2 ANQGSEA. CDR3 nucleotides: TGCAGCGTTGGCGGGGGCCAGTACGTATATGGCTACACGTTC. It yields the protein CSVGGGQYVYGYTF. The full variable domain, with the rest looked up from reference TRBV29-1 and TRBJ1-2, is SAVISQKPSRDICQRGTSLTIQCQVDSQVTMMFWYRQQPGQSLTLIATANQGSEATYESGFVIDKFPISRPNLTFSTLTVSNMSPEDSSIYLCSVGGGQYVYGYTFGSGTRLTVV.

This chain links TRBV29-1 with TRBJ2-2; D is possibly TRBD1 or TRBD2 (5 bases each). CDR3 size: 14 residues. With 6 bases removed from V and 10 bases from J, the gap between germline ends came to 21 bases. Germline CDR1 and CDR2: SQVTM and ANQGSEA. CDR3 amino acids: CSVSGTTDPEELFF. DNA of the CDR3: TGCAGCGTGAGTGGGACCACAGATCCCGAGGAGCTGTTTTTT.

Note on this clonotype: The missing conserved phenylalanine or tryptophan at the end of this CDR3 makes a read error likely. The V gene is TRBV6-1, the J gene TRBJ2-5; D uncertain. Trimming took off 4 bases at V and 4 bases at J, with 10 bases between the two ends. The CDR3 is 13 amino acids. CDR1 is MNHNS and CDR2 is SASEGT in the germline V gene. CDR3 sequence: CASSGVIGETQYL. The DNA for the CDR3 is TGTGCCAGCAGTGGGGTAATCGGAGAGACCCAGTACTTA.

This clonotype occurred a few times. This chain connects TRBV4-1 to TRBJ2-7, with unresolved D. The CDR3 covers 15 residues. The V gene's germline CDR1 is MGHRA and CDR2 YSYEKL. V lost 0 bases to trimming and J lost 2 bases, with 11 bases between them. DNA of the CDR3: TGCGCCAGCAGCCAAGAATCGGCCGTCCCCTACGAGCAGTACTTC. Amino acid sequence: CASSQESAVPYEQYF.

This chain connects TRBV10-3 to TRBJ2-5, with D unresolved. V lost 2 bases to trimming and J lost 2 bases, with 12 bases between them. The CDR3 is 15 amino acids. Germline values: CDR1 ENHRY, CDR2 SYGVKD. The CDR3 coding sequence is TGTGCCATCAGTGAGCCCACAAGAGCTCAAGAGACCCAGTACTTC. It is translated as CAISEPTRAQETQYF.